Shown below are 26 T cell receptor beta chains from a single sample sequenced in a study of T-cell memory formation after mild COVID-19. A single record per CDR3 protein comes from TCRdb applying MiXCR to the 5' RACE reads. The sample holds fewer than 400,000 distinct CDR3 sequences; approximately 15% are singletons and the top ten take roughly 21%. Sequences were obtained from PBMCs or a T cell subset sorted from them (not recorded which). Receptor source: a man between 18 and 35 years old who had mild COVID-19 (a few samples of this study predate the infection). Cell type and time point are not known.

The chain links TRBV7-2 to TRBJ2-3; TRBD2 aligns across 8 bases. CDR1 and CDR2 from the germline V gene are SGHTA and FQGNSA. The CDR3 has 15 residues. V was pared by 0 bases and J by 7 bases, with 6 bases of the junction left unmatched. For the CDR3, the DNA is TGTGCCAGCAGCTTAGCGCGGGGGGATATGAATACGCAGTATTTT. Its translation: CASSLARGDMNTQYF. The full variable domain, its missing parts supplied by reference TRBV7-2 and TRBJ2-3, is GAGVSQSPSNKVTEKGKDVELRCDPISGHTALYWYRQSLGQGLEFLIYFQGNSAPDKSGLPSDRFSAERTGGSVSTLTIQRTQQEDSAVYLCASSLARGDMNTQYFGPGTRLTVL.

The chain couples TRBV7-9 to TRBJ1-3; TRBD1 matches 9 bases. The CDR3 loop spans 15 amino acids. Germline CDR1 SEHNR, CDR2 FQNEAQ (reference sequence). With 5 bases clipped from V and 8 bases from J, the junction kept 10 bases outside the gene matches. CDR3 coding DNA: TGTGCCAGCAGCGCGGCAAGGACAGGGGCATACACCATATATTTT. As protein: CASSAARTGAYTIYF. Together with reference TRBV7-9 and TRBJ1-3, the CDR3 gives the full variable domain: DTGVSQNPRHKITKRGQNVTFRCDPISEHNRLYWYRQTLGQGPEFLTYFQNEAQLEKSRLLSDRFSAERPKGSFSTLEIQRTEQGDSAMYLCASSAARTGAYTIYFGEGSWLTVV.

The rearrangement uses TRBV11-2 and TRBJ2-4, with D perhaps TRBD2 (5 bases). Germline values: CDR1 SGHAT, CDR2 FQNNGV. The CDR3 extends over 16 amino acids. Trimming removed 1 base from V and 2 bases from J, with 12 bases in between. The CDR3 sequence: CASSLASDGTKNIQYF. The DNA for the CDR3 is TGTGCCAGCAGCTTAGCCTCGGACGGGACCAAAAACATTCAGTACTTC. The entire variable domain, with the rest obtained from reference TRBV11-2 and TRBJ2-4, is as follows: EAGVAQSPRYKIIEKRQSVAFWCNPISGHATLYWYQQILGQGPKLLIQFQNNGVVDDSQLPKDRFSAERLKGVDSTLKIQPAKLEDSAVYLCASSLASDGTKNIQYFGAGTRLSVL.

The V gene is TRBV5-1, the J gene TRBJ2-7, with TRBD1 matching over 8 bases. V shed 4 bases and J 0 bases; nucleotides not matched to a gene: 6. The CDR3 contains 15 residues. CDR1 and CDR2 (germline): SGHRS, YFSETQ. The CDR3 here is CASSPDRGYSYEQYF. As DNA, the CDR3 is TGCGCCAGCAGCCCTGACAGGGGATACTCCTACGAGCAGTACTTC.

The rearrangement uses TRBV28 and TRBJ2-3; TRBD1 or TRBD2 may be the D gene (5 bases each). Germline-derived CDR1 and CDR2 are MDHEN and SYDVKM. Deletions cut 5 bases from V and 6 bases from J, with 15 bases between. This CDR3 contains 14 residues. In DNA, the CDR3 is TGTGCCAGCAGTCAAAGGGACCTCGAGGATACGCAGTATTTT. Amino acid sequence: CASSQRDLEDTQYF.

The chain carries TRBV5-6 and TRBJ2-7, with 9 bases matching TRBD1. V dropped 5 bases and J dropped 2; count of bases not matched to a gene: 8. The CDR3 has 15 residues. CDR1 and CDR2 from the germline V gene are SGHDT and YYEEEE. The CDR3 reads CASRTTGGGTYEQYF. The CDR3 nucleotides are TGTGCCAGCAGAACAACAGGGGGCGGAACCTACGAGCAGTACTTC.

This clonotype appeared a few times. The chain recombines TRBV28 with TRBJ2-3; the D is unclear. V lost 1 base, J lost 4 bases, and 9 bases lay in between. CDR3 length: 14 amino acids. From germline, CDR1 is MDHEN and CDR2 SYDVKM. Written as DNA, the CDR3 is TGTGCCAGCAGTTTATCGGCGTGGGCAGATACGCAGTATTTT. Protein product: CASSLSAWADTQYF.

This chain links TRBV7-3 with TRBJ1-2; a possible D gene is TRBD1 (5 bases). The CDR3 contains 12 residues. The V and J ends lost 5 bases and 9 bases respectively, with 13 bases between them. Germline V gives CDR1 SGHTA, CDR2 FQGTGA. CDR3 DNA sequence: TGTGCCAGCAGCCCCGGGGGAGGGAGCTACACCTTC. This gives the protein CASSPGGGSYTF.

The chain links TRBV2 to TRBJ2-7, with 8 bases matching TRBD1. There are 12 residues in the CDR3. Trimming at V came to 11 bases and at J to 3 bases, leaving 6 bases not matched to a gene. CDR1 SNHLY and CDR2 FYNNEI come from the germline V gene. CDR3 bases: TGTGCCGTGCCAGGGGGCAGCTACGAGCAGTACTTC. Translated, it gives CAVPGGSYEQYF.

This clonotype was picked up many times. The V and J genes are TRBV7-3 and TRBJ2-5, with D perhaps TRBD1 (6 bases). The CDR3 consists of 13 residues. The V gene lost 5 bases and the J gene lost 5 bases, with 12 bases spanning the gap. Per the germline V gene, CDR1 is SGHTA and CDR2 is FQGTGA. The CDR3 loop reads CASSPGVGETQYF. For the CDR3, the DNA is TGTGCCAGCAGCCCAGGGGTGGGGGAGACCCAGTACTTC.

This clonotype was detected only a few times. The chain uses TRBV9 and TRBJ2-3, with 8 bases aligning to TRBD2. The CDR3 sequence is 15 residues long. V was clipped by 6 bases and J by 4 bases; unmatched bases: 10. Germline values: CDR1 SGDLS, CDR2 YYNGEE. CDR3 sequence (DNA): TGTGCCAGCAACGAGCGGGGGATCTCCCCAGATACGCAGTATTTT. This encodes CASNERGISPDTQYF.

This clonotype was detected ten times or more. V and J are TRBV7-8 and TRBJ2-1, with D perhaps TRBD1 (7 bases). The germline V gene has CDR1 SGHVS and CDR2 FQNEAQ. V was pared by 0 bases and J by 8 bases, with 8 bases between. This CDR3 is 13 amino acids long. The DNA of the CDR3 is TGTGCCAGCAGCTTAGCCAGGGGGGATGAGCAGTTCTTC. Protein sequence: CASSLARGDEQFF. The whole variable domain, remainder taken from reference TRBV7-8 and TRBJ2-1, is GAGVSQSPRYKVAKRGQDVALRCDPISGHVSLFWYQQALGQGPEFLTYFQNEAQLDKSGLPSDRFFAERPEGSVSTLKIQRTQQEDSAVYLCASSLARGDEQFFGPGTRLTVL.

Ten or more counts support this clonotype. The chain recombines TRBV5-1 with TRBJ2-3; D is ambiguous. The CDR3 extends over 15 amino acids. Germline lookup yields CDR1 SGHRS and CDR2 YFSETQ. Trimming took off 1 base at V and 1 base at J, with 10 bases between the two ends. The CDR3 DNA reads TGCGCCAGCAGCTTGCGCGGCGGCGGCACAGATACGCAGTATTTT. Protein: CASSLRGGGTDTQYF. Full variable domain (rest looked up from reference TRBV5-1 and TRBJ2-3): KAGVTQTPRYLIKTRGQQVTLSCSPISGHRSVSWYQQTPGQGLQFLFEYFSETQRNKGNFPGRFSGRQFSNSRSEMNVSTLELGDSALYLCASSLRGGGTDTQYFGPGTRLTVL.

The chain couples TRBV2 to TRBJ1-5; D might be TRBD1 (6 bases). The CDR3 runs 14 residues. Trimming took off 4 bases at V and 7 bases at J, with 14 bases between the two ends. Germline V lookup: CDR1 SNHLY, CDR2 FYNNEI. This CDR3 is CASSVTGLWQPQHF. The DNA for the CDR3 is TGTGCCAGCAGTGTAACAGGGTTATGGCAGCCCCAGCATTTT.

The rearrangement links TRBV9 to TRBJ1-4, with unresolved D. This CDR3 is 17 amino acids long. The V end was cut by 0 bases, the J end by 8 bases, with 20 bases between. CDR1 SGDLS and CDR2 YYNGEE come from the germline V gene. CDR3 in DNA: TGTGCCAGCAGCGTAGAGGCAGGAGAGTATCCCCGCGAAAAACTGTTTTTT. Protein: CASSVEAGEYPREKLFF.

The chain couples TRBV5-1 to TRBJ2-5; TRBD2 matches at 15 bases. Germline V gene lookup returns CDR1 SGHRS and CDR2 YFSETQ. The junction had 2 bases not matched to a gene; V was cut back by 2 bases and J by 0 bases. This CDR3 region has 17 residues. The CDR3 coding sequence is TGCGCCAGCAGCTTTGGACTAGCGGGGGGGTACCAAGAGACCCAGTACTTC. This codes for CASSFGLAGGYQETQYF.

The rearrangement joins TRBV7-9 to TRBJ1-1; D is unclear. The germline CDR1 and CDR2 sequences are SEHNR and FQNEAQ (reference sequence). This CDR3 contains 11 residues. V was shortened by 10 bases and J by 6 bases, with 12 bases between the two germline ends. The CDR3 sequence: CATLSQAEAFF. DNA of the CDR3: TGTGCCACCCTGAGTCAGGCTGAAGCTTTCTTT.

A few counts support this clonotype. The rearrangement uses TRBV7-9 and TRBJ2-7, with D unclear. The germline V gene encodes CDR1 SEHNR and CDR2 FQNEAQ (reference sequence). The CDR3 has 14 amino acids. Trimming removed 4 bases at V and 2 bases at J, with 12 bases between. The CDR3 DNA is TGTGCCAGCAGCTCCATCGCACTTACCTACGAGCAGTACTTC. Translating gives CASSSIALTYEQYF.

This chain uses TRBV20-1 with TRBJ2-7, with D tentatively TRBD2 (5 bases). Germline CDR1 is DFQATT and CDR2 is SNEGSKA (reference sequence). V lost 1 base and J lost 7, with 14 bases in between. This CDR3 has 13 amino acids. The CDR3 DNA follows: TGCAGTGCTAGAGTTGAGGGAAGGGAAGAGCAGTACTTC. Its protein is CSARVEGREEQYF.

V is TRBV7-9 and J is TRBJ2-2, with D maybe TRBD2 (6 bases). This CDR3 has 15 amino acids. Germline V gene sequence: CDR1 SEHNR, CDR2 FQNEAQ (reference sequence). V gave up 5 bases and J gave up 2 bases, with 12 bases separating them. DNA of the CDR3: TGTGCCAGCAGCAACCCTAGCGCTAACACCGGGGAGCTGTTTTTT. Residues: CASSNPSANTGELFF.

This clonotype was observed a few times. The J gene is TRBJ2-5, the V gene TRBV6-2 or TRBV6-3, with D possibly TRBD1 on 5 matching bases. Germline V CDR1 and CDR2: MNHEY, SVGEGT. Deletions cut 0 bases from V and 2 bases from J, with 16 bases between. The CDR3 spans 17 residues. CDR3 region: CASSYSVYGQGQETQYF. CDR3 in DNA: TGTGCCAGCAGTTACTCGGTTTACGGGCAGGGACAAGAGACCCAGTACTTC.

The chain links TRBV7-2 to TRBJ1-2; D is ambiguous. The germline V gene encodes CDR1 SGHTA and CDR2 FQGNSA. V was cut by 5 bases and J by 6 bases, with 13 bases left in between. The CDR3 runs 13 residues. The CDR3 here is CASSPEGRDGYTF. The CDR3 DNA reads TGTGCCAGCAGCCCAGAAGGGCGCGATGGCTACACCTTC.

The chain recombines TRBV5-1 with TRBJ2-1; 7 bases are a match to TRBD1. Looked up from germline, CDR1 is SGHRS and CDR2 is YFSETQ. V was clipped by 3 bases and J by 1 base; unmatched bases: 7. This CDR3 spans 16 amino acids. CDR3 nucleotides: TGCGCCAGCAGCTCAGGGACAGCCCAATCCTACAATGAGCAGTTCTTC. Translation: CASSSGTAQSYNEQFF.

The chain carries TRBV4-1 and TRBJ1-1; 7 bases agree with TRBD1. CDR1 is MGHRA and CDR2 is YSYEKL in the germline V gene. The CDR3 loop spans 16 amino acids. The V gene end was trimmed by 3 bases and the J gene end by 7 bases; junction bases not matched to a gene: 14. The CDR3 region is CASSQAIRDSKYEAFF. For the CDR3, the DNA is TGCGCCAGCAGCCAGGCCATCCGGGACAGCAAGTATGAAGCTTTCTTT.

This clonotype appeared a few times. This chain uses TRBV5-1 with TRBJ1-4; D not resolved. CDR1 SGHRS and CDR2 YFSETQ come from the germline V gene. This CDR3 contains 14 residues. Trimming shortened V by 1 base and J by 5 bases, and 9 bases separated the two germline ends. CDR3 nucleotides: TGCGCCAGCAGCTTGACGACCTCCAATGAAAAACTGTTTTTT. Translating it yields CASSLTTSNEKLFF.

The V call is TRBV7-2, the J call TRBJ2-7, with D possibly TRBD2 on 5 matching bases. The CDR3 covers 13 residues. Germline V gene lookup returns CDR1 SGHTA and CDR2 FQGNSA. V was trimmed by 6 bases and J by 2 bases, leaving 11 bases between them. CDR3 sequence: CASSSGIAYEQYV. CDR3 DNA: TGTGCCAGCAGTTCCGGGATCGCCTACGAGCAGTACGTC.